This record covers a single T cell receptor (beta chain). Reverse transcription used roughly 0.45 to 1 ug RNA and random hexamers. An immunoSEQ multiplex PCR amplified TCR beta CDR3 over 54 Vbeta and 13 Jbeta. TCRdb recomputed calls from the immunoSEQ multiplex PCR reads with MiXCR, one row per CDR3 protein. The sample contains about 170,000 distinct CDR3 sequences, roughly 92% of which appear only once. These data originate in a study of CD8 T cells in Susac syndrome. The authors negatively isolated CD8+ and CD4+ T cells and FACS-enriched TEMRA cells. The CDR3 length is 14 residues. V lost 3 bases and J 9 bases, leaving 15 bases between the germline ends. The germline V gene encodes CDR1 SEHNR and CDR2 FQNEAQ (reference sequence).

Material for sequencing was CD4+ T cells from PBMCs. J is TRBJ2-1 and V is TRBV7-9; the D is unclear. This TCR came from a human donor with multiple sclerosis. CDR3 sequence: CASSFSFEVSEQFF. CDR3 sequence (DNA): TGTGCCAGCAGCTTCTCATTCGAGGTCAGTGAGCAGTTCTTC.